The 18 T cell receptor beta chains given below trace back to one sample, sequenced in a study of graft-versus-host responses after intestinal transplantation (dated by TCRdb to the early 2020s). The time point label here, explained by the study, means: cells obtained before transplantation from donor or recipient. Their antigens are not known. Receptor amplification or capture employed the immunoSEQ multiplex PCR assay. The source is immuneACCESS, and TCRdb retained only in-frame sequences with V and J called. Part of the clones is not carried over; for the studies checked, unresolved V genes explain less than half of this, and the remainder is unexplained. The sample data list approximately 71,000 clones, and around 90% of these were observed just once. Of the sample, around 2.7% falls within the top ten clones. Sequencing was performed on unstimulated CD8+ T cells sorted from spleen or lymph node cells, taken before intestinal transplant. These receptors all come from a human donor who received an intestinal transplant.

Only one count was recorded for this clone. The V gene is TRBV2, the J gene TRBJ2-7, with 11 bases lining up with TRBD2. V lost 8 bases, J lost 0 bases, and 6 bases stayed unmatched. CDR1 SNHLY and CDR2 FYNNEI come from the germline V gene. CDR3 length equals 15 residues. The CDR3 nucleotides read TGTGCCAGCTACTCCGGGACTAGCGGCTCCTACGAGCAGTACTTC. This sequence encodes CASYSGTSGSYEQYF.

The chain employs TRBV5-8 and TRBJ2-7, with D possibly matching TRBD2 (6 bases). The germline gives CDR1 SGHTS, CDR2 YDEGEE. This CDR3 comprises 13 residues. Trimming took off 3 bases at V and 4 bases at J, with 11 bases between the two ends. In DNA form, the CDR3 reads TGTGCCAGCAGCTCGGGACTGTTTTACGAGCAGTACTTC. The encoded protein is CASSSGLFYEQYF.

This CDR3 is CASSFKDRAYGYTF. CDR3 in DNA: TGTGCCAGCAGCTTCAAGGACAGGGCGTATGGCTACACCTTC. This chain joins TRBV7-9 and TRBJ1-2, with TRBD1 matching over 8 bases. The junction had 5 bases not matched to a gene; V was cut back by 3 bases and J by 5 bases. This CDR3 region has 14 residues. The germline V gene has CDR1 SEHNR and CDR2 FQNEAQ (reference sequence).

The chain links TRBV28 to TRBJ2-3; TRBD1 matches 8 bases. Unmatched junction bases numbered 2, after V lost 6 bases and J lost 0 bases. The CDR3 spans 14 residues. Germline V gives CDR1 MDHEN, CDR2 SYDVKM. The CDR3 protein is CASSQGASTDTQYF. CDR3 coding DNA: TGTGCCAGCAGCCAGGGGGCGAGCACAGATACGCAGTATTTT. Full variable domain (remainder filled in from reference TRBV28 and TRBJ2-3): DVKVTQSSRYLVKRTGEKVFLECVQDMDHENMFWYRQDPGLGLRLIYFSYDVKMKEKGDIPEGYSVSREKKERFSLILESASTNQTSMYLCASSQGASTDTQYFGPGTRLTVL.

The V and J genes are TRBV11-2 and TRBJ2-7, with 13 bases matching TRBD2. The CDR3 runs 18 residues. CDR1 is SGHAT, CDR2 FQNNGV, per germline. The V segment lost 5 bases and the J segment 2 bases; nucleotides outside the gene matches: 12. The CDR3 DNA reads as TGTGCCAGCAGCCAGGGACTAGCGGGGACCACGCTCCCCTACGAGCAGTACTTC. Translated, it gives CASSQGLAGTTLPYEQYF.

The V and J genes are TRBV2 and TRBJ2-1, with TRBD1 as a possible D gene (5 bases). The length of the CDR3 is 16 residues. The germline CDR1 and CDR2 sequences are SNHLY and FYNNEI. Trimming removed 2 bases from V and 0 bases from J, with 11 bases in between. CDR3 nucleotide sequence: TGTGCCAGCAGTGAACCCTACAGGAGCTCCTACAATGAGCAGTTCTTC. Its translation: CASSEPYRSSYNEQFF.

The chain employs TRBV4-1 and TRBJ1-1, with TRBD1 as a possible D gene (5 bases). CDR1 and CDR2 (germline): MGHRA, YSYEKL. V shed 4 bases and J shed 3 bases, with 12 bases lying between them. This CDR3 has 14 residues. The CDR3 DNA is TGCGCCAGCAGCCCCGCAAGACAGCACACTGAAGCTTTCTTT. Translation: CASSPARQHTEAFF.

The rearrangement links TRBV2 to TRBJ2-7; 9 nucleotides line up with TRBD1. Trimming at V came to 11 bases and at J to 5 bases, leaving 4 bases not matched to a gene. Germline CDR1 SNHLY, CDR2 FYNNEI. This CDR3 region has 11 residues. CDR3 nucleotide sequence: TGTGCCGGGGGACAGGGCAACGAGCAGTACTTC. Residues: CAGGQGNEQYF.

The J gene is TRBJ2-3, the V gene TRBV6-1; 9 bases align to TRBD2. Trimming took 2 bases from V and 4 from J; bases not matched to a gene: 7. Germline V CDR1 and CDR2: MNHNS, SASEGT. The CDR3 has 16 amino acids. CDR3 coding DNA: TGTGCCAGCAGTGAATTTTTAGCGGGAGATCCAGATACGCAGTATTTT. Its translation: CASSEFLAGDPDTQYF.

This clone was seen a single time. This chain connects TRBV2 to TRBJ1-6, with D maybe TRBD1 (5 bases). The CDR3 runs 13 residues. Trimming removed 6 bases from V and 10 bases from J, with 13 bases in between. Germline CDR1 is SNHLY and CDR2 is FYNNEI. The CDR3 region is CASSGHGSSPLHF. The CDR3 DNA reads TGTGCCAGCAGCGGACATGGATCGTCACCCCTCCACTTT.

V usage is TRBV5-4 and J usage is TRBJ2-3; D is unclear. There are 13 residues in the CDR3. Deletions cut 3 bases from V and 3 bases from J, with 8 bases between. Germline CDR1 reads SGHNT; CDR2 reads YYREEE (reference sequence). CDR3 loop: CASSSRGTDTQYF. The CDR3 coding sequence is TGTGCCAGCAGCTCGCGAGGAACAGATACGCAGTATTTT.

This chain uses TRBV6-5 with TRBJ2-5; D is uncertain. The CDR3 consists of 13 residues. Per the germline V gene, CDR1 is MNHEY and CDR2 is SVGAGI. Trimming cost V 8 bases and J 3 bases, with 13 bases left between them. CDR3 nucleotide sequence: TGTGCCAGCTACACCCTTCAAGAAGAGACCCAGTACTTC. This encodes CASYTLQEETQYF.

This clone occurred once. The chain couples TRBV6-1 to TRBJ2-3; D may be TRBD1 (5 bases). The CDR3 sequence is 15 residues long. Trimming stripped 5 bases from V and 3 bases from J, with 15 bases between. Germline loops: CDR1 MNHNS, CDR2 SASEGT. CDR3 sequence reads: CASSLYQGRTDTQYF. CDR3 nucleotides: TGTGCCAGCAGTTTGTATCAGGGTCGGACAGATACGCAGTATTTT.

The chain recombines TRBV28 with TRBJ2-7, with 8 bases aligning to TRBD2. V trimming: 5 bases; J trimming: 6 bases; junction bases outside the gene matches: 12. The CDR3 runs 15 residues. Germline CDR1 and CDR2: MDHEN and SYDVKM. The CDR3: CASSLIAGSSGEQYF. CDR3 sequence (DNA): TGTGCCAGCAGTCTAATAGCGGGAAGTAGTGGCGAGCAGTACTTC.

In its sample, this clone is medium-sized. The chain is built from TRBV4-1 and TRBJ2-1; possible D gene TRBD1, 6 bases. Germline CDR1 reads MGHRA; CDR2 reads YSYEKL. The CDR3 runs 14 residues. V lost 3 bases and J lost 8, with 14 bases in between. As DNA, the CDR3 is TGCGCCAGCAGCCAGCACCCTCAGGGGCATGAGCAGTTCTTC. Its protein product is CASSQHPQGHEQFF.

The chain joins TRBV27 to TRBJ2-7; 9 bases line up with TRBD2. V lost 3 bases to trimming and J lost 4 bases; unmatched junction nucleotides: 4. The length of the CDR3 is 14 residues. The germline V gene has CDR1 MNHEY and CDR2 SMNVEV (reference sequence). In DNA form, the CDR3 reads TGTGCCAGCAGTTTGGCGGGAGGGCTGTACGAGCAGTACTTC. This sequence encodes CASSLAGGLYEQYF.

In DNA form, the CDR3 reads TGTGCCAGCAGTTACACAGGGGACTACACCGGGGAGCTGTTTTTT. Translation: CASSYTGDYTGELFF. The V gene is TRBV6-6, the J gene TRBJ2-2; D might be TRBD1 (7 bases). Germline V lookup: CDR1 MNHNY, CDR2 SVGAGI (reference sequence). The CDR3 loop spans 15 amino acids. V lost 2 bases to trimming and J lost 3 bases, with 10 bases between them.

The rearrangement uses TRBV27 and TRBJ2-1; tentatively, D is TRBD2 (6 bases). CDR1 MNHEY and CDR2 SMNVEV come from the germline V gene (reference sequence). CDR3 size: 14 residues. V was pared by 7 bases and J by 4 bases, with 14 bases between. The CDR3 protein is CASMGGSVYNEQFF. DNA of the CDR3: TGTGCCAGCATGGGGGGATCGGTGTACAATGAGCAGTTCTTC.